The text below deals with one T cell receptor (beta chain). In the PCR, 60 Vbeta and 13 Jbeta primers were used. Sequencing was performed with immunoSEQ multiplex PCR; in TCRdb, only in-frame clones are kept and a portion is missing. This specimen shows 100,000 to 150,000 clones; the ten leading clones hold more than 1%. There are 13 residues in the CDR3. V lost 2 bases, J lost 6 bases, and 10 bases lay in between. The germline CDR1 and CDR2 sequences are GTSNPN and SVGIG (reference sequence). This entry belongs to a study of cytomegalovirus exposure and HLA in healthy donors. This TCR came from a man aged 18 to 30 in good health and CMV-seronegative. The sample taken for sequencing was PBMCs. The rearrangement links TRBV30 to TRBJ2-2; D ambiguous. CDR3 loop: CAWSSGSPGELFF. The CDR3 bases are TGTGCCTGGAGTTCAGGTTCCCCCGGGGAGCTGTTTTTT. Combining the CDR3 with reference TRBV30 and TRBJ2-2 gives the whole variable domain SQTIHQWPATLVQPVGSPLSLECTVEGTSNPNLYWYRQAAGRGLQLLFYSVGIGQISSEVPQNLSASRPQDRQFILSSKKLLLSDSGFYLCAWSSGSPGELFFGEGSRLTVL.